Listed here are 22 T cell receptor beta chains from one sample, sequenced in a study of shared clonotypes between healthy human individuals. The protocol was immunoSEQ multiplex PCR, while the TCRdb copy is restricted to in-frame clones and leaves out a portion. This table holds about 2.1 million clones, roughly 95% found once. CD45RO-negative cells were positively selected for CCR7, leaving out terminally differentiated effector memory CD45RA+ cells. The sample comprised naive CD8+ T cells from PBMCs. These receptors all come from a young man in good health. Some clones in this sample may be carry-over from other donors' samples.

The chain uses TRBV4-3 and TRBJ2-3, with 10 positions matching TRBD2. The germline V gene has CDR1 LGHNA and CDR2 YSLEER. This CDR3 contains 18 residues. With V trimmed by 6 bases and J by 4 bases, 16 bases remained unmatched. Written as DNA, the CDR3 is TGCGCCAGCAGTAATGCAGCTCCAGCGGGAGGGTTGGCAGATACGCAGTATTTT. Translation: CASSNAAPAGGLADTQYF.

This clone was picked up one time. J is TRBJ2-1 and V is TRBV19, with D possibly TRBD1 on 5 matching bases. The V end lost 7 bases, the J end lost 6 bases, and 19 bases lay between the germline ends. CDR1 LNHDA and CDR2 SQIVND come from the germline V gene (reference sequence). CDR3 size: 15 residues. CDR3 nucleotide sequence: TGTGCCAGTACCCAATTGGGGCTGTCTGGCAATGAGCAGTTCTTC. Encoded protein: CASTQLGLSGNEQFF.

Comment on this clone: Different DNA sequences within this sample yield the same CDR3. This chain uses TRBV7-3 with TRBJ1-1; D is ambiguous. CDR3 length: 15 residues. Deletions cut 0 bases from V and 1 base from J, with 9 bases between. Per germline, CDR1 SGHTA and CDR2 FQGTGA. The CDR3 protein is CASSLTGLANTEAFF. CDR3 bases: TGTGCCAGCAGCTTAACGGGATTGGCGAACACTGAAGCTTTCTTT. Looking up the rest from reference TRBV7-3 and TRBJ1-1 gives the full variable domain: GAGVSQTPSNKVTEKGKYVELRCDPISGHTALYWYRQSLGQGPEFLIYFQGTGAADDSGLPNDRFFAVRPEGSVSTLKIQRTERGDSAVYLCASSLTGLANTEAFFGQGTRLTVV.

This clone was detected once. The chain has TRBV9 and TRBJ1-2; D is ambiguous. Germline V gene data show CDR1 as SGDLS and CDR2 as YYNGEE. V dropped 4 bases and J dropped 0 bases, with 10 bases sitting between them. This CDR3 is built from 14 residues. The CDR3 reads CASSPHGANYGYTF. CDR3 nucleotides: TGTGCCAGCAGCCCCCACGGGGCTAACTATGGCTACACCTTC.

V is TRBV27 and J is TRBJ1-5; D not certain. V shed 5 bases and J shed 2 bases, with 10 bases lying between them. This CDR3 comprises 14 residues. Germline V CDR1 and CDR2: MNHEY, SMNVEV (reference sequence). CDR3 coding DNA: TGTGCCAGCAGTATAGCTGGACGCAATCAGCCCCAGCATTTT. Its protein is CASSIAGRNQPQHF.

The chain has TRBV11-2 and TRBJ1-2; D is unresolved. From germline, CDR1 is SGHAT and CDR2 FQNNGV. The CDR3 covers 15 residues. Trimming stripped 5 bases from V and 8 bases from J, with 21 bases between. CDR3: CASSPTGSAADGYTF. In DNA, the CDR3 is TGTGCCAGCAGCCCAACCGGTTCGGCCGCGGACGGCTACACCTTC.

The V gene is TRBV7-6, the J gene TRBJ1-1; maybe TRBD1 (5 bases). The CDR3 loop spans 16 amino acids. The ends were cut back, 6 bases at V and 5 bases at J, with 22 bases in the middle. Germline-derived CDR1 and CDR2 are SGHVS and FNYEAQ. Written as DNA, the CDR3 is TGTGCCAGCAGGGGTCCGGGTGCAGGGAGTAATACTGAAGCTTTCTTT. Protein sequence: CASRGPGAGSNTEAFF.

The V and J genes are TRBV7-9 and TRBJ2-7; D may correspond to TRBD1 or TRBD2 (5 bases each). The CDR3 is made up of 19 amino acids. Trimming removed 2 bases from V and 1 base from J, with 24 bases in between. The germline V gene encodes CDR1 SEHNR and CDR2 FQNEAQ (reference sequence). The CDR3 loop is CASSLPPGHRMGLSYEQYF. CDR3 nucleotide sequence: TGTGCCAGCAGCTTACCGCCGGGGCATCGAATGGGTCTTTCCTACGAGCAGTACTTC.

The chain recombines TRBV13 with TRBJ1-2; D not resolved. The CDR3 loop spans 17 amino acids. Germline CDR1 and CDR2: PRHDT and FYEKMQ (reference sequence). V lost 8 bases and J lost 3, with 25 bases in between. CDR3 sequence reads: CASLTRQDPGSDYGYTF. The CDR3, as DNA: TGTGCCAGCTTAACTAGGCAGGACCCGGGCAGCGACTATGGCTACACCTTC.

Comment on this clone: Other DNA sequences in the sample encode the same CDR3. The V gene is TRBV2, the J gene TRBJ2-7; a weak D match, TRBD1 (6 bases). V shed 4 bases and J shed 1 base, with 8 bases lying between them. CDR1 and CDR2 from the germline V gene are SNHLY and FYNNEI. This CDR3 has 13 residues. CDR3 in amino acids: CASSGTASYEQYF. The CDR3, as DNA: TGTGCCAGCAGTGGGACAGCTTCCTACGAGCAGTACTTC.

This clone was seen once. This sequence joins TRBV4-1 and TRBJ2-5; D perhaps matches TRBD1 (7 bases). The CDR3 is made up of 15 amino acids. The V gene's germline CDR1 is MGHRA and CDR2 YSYEKL. The ends were cut back, 1 base at V and 5 bases at J, with 14 bases in the middle. CDR3 loop: CASSQVKGAGETQYF. The CDR3, as DNA: TGCGCCAGCAGCCAAGTGAAGGGGGCGGGGGAGACCCAGTACTTC.

The J gene is TRBJ2-3, the V gene TRBV23-1; tentatively, D is TRBD1 or TRBD2 (5 bases each). TRBV23-1 is designated an ORF whose function remains uncertain. This CDR3 has 12 residues. Trimming took 7 bases from V and 14 from J, leaving 19 bases between them. CDR3 in amino acids: CASTRDPLVRYF. CDR3 DNA: TGCGCCAGCACCCGGGACCCCCTCGTTCGGTATTTT.

The chain links TRBV5-6 to TRBJ2-7, with D perhaps matching TRBD1 or TRBD2 (5 bases each). CDR3 length: 13 residues. V dropped 6 bases and J dropped 1 base, with 11 bases sitting between them. Germline CDR1 SGHDT, CDR2 YYEEEE. CDR3 protein: CASNLGESYEQYF. The CDR3 DNA reads TGTGCCAGCAACCTAGGGGAGTCCTACGAGCAGTACTTC.

The rearrangement links TRBV19 to TRBJ2-3; 10 nucleotides agree with TRBD2. Germline V gene data show CDR1 as LNHDA and CDR2 as SQIVND (reference sequence). V lost 10 bases, J lost 5 bases, and 15 bases stayed unmatched. The CDR3 is made up of 16 amino acids. The CDR3 DNA reads as TGTGCCATATCCTCCGGAACTAGCGGGAAGCAAGATACGCAGTATTTT. Translating gives CAISSGTSGKQDTQYF.

The V call is TRBV14, the J call TRBJ2-1; D gene unclear. Trimming took off 4 bases at V and 4 bases at J, with 17 bases between the two ends. The CDR3 runs 16 residues. The germline V gene has CDR1 SGHDN and CDR2 FVKESK. The CDR3 spells CASSPYTAPLYNEQFF. CDR3 nucleotides: TGTGCCAGCAGCCCCTACACAGCACCCCTTTACAATGAGCAGTTCTTC.

This rearrangement joins TRBV25-1 to TRBJ1-6; no firm D call. CDR1 is MGHDK and CDR2 is SYGVNS in the germline V gene. CDR3 size: 13 residues. V lost 0 bases and J 9 bases, leaving 6 bases between the germline ends. The CDR3 bases are TGTGCCAGCAGTGAATACGTTGCTTCACCCCTCCACTTT. Protein: CASSEYVASPLHF.

The rearrangement uses TRBV25-1 and TRBJ2-5, with D perhaps matching TRBD1 (5 bases). CDR3 length: 13 amino acids. Looked up from germline, CDR1 is MGHDK and CDR2 is SYGVNS. Deletions cut 6 bases from V and 1 base from J, with 9 bases between. The CDR3 DNA reads TGTGCCAGCAGCGCAGGGTTCCAAGAGACCCAGTACTTC. It translates to CASSAGFQETQYF.

The chain carries TRBV29-1 and TRBJ2-7; maybe TRBD1 (5 bases). The CDR3 extends over 14 amino acids. Germline assignment: CDR1 SQVTM and CDR2 ANQGSEA. Trimming stripped 4 bases from V and 4 bases from J, with 17 bases between. This chain's CDR3 is CSVVSTEGDYEQYF. The DNA of the CDR3 is TGCAGCGTTGTATCGACGGAAGGGGATTACGAGCAGTACTTC.

The rearrangement joins TRBV7-9 to TRBJ2-7, with 7 bases that match TRBD2. This CDR3 region has 15 residues. Looked up from germline, CDR1 is SEHNR and CDR2 is FQNEAQ (reference sequence). J lost 3 bases, V lost 4 bases, and 9 bases had no gene match. CDR3 loop: CASSSPVGGFYEQYF. CDR3 DNA sequence: TGTGCCAGCAGCTCCCCGGTGGGGGGGTTCTACGAGCAGTACTTC.

This chain connects TRBV19 to TRBJ2-5; 8 nucleotides line up with TRBD2. This CDR3 comprises 13 residues. Trimming took 0 bases from V and 7 from J; bases not matched to a gene: 1. The germline V gene has CDR1 LNHDA and CDR2 SQIVND (reference sequence). CDR3 bases: TGTGCCAGTAGTATAGAGCTAGCGGGGACCCAGTACTTC. Translating gives CASSIELAGTQYF. Filled out from reference TRBV19 and TRBJ2-5, the complete variable domain reads DGGITQSPKYLFRKEGQNVTLSCEQNLNHDAMYWYRQDPGQGLRLIYYSQIVNDFQKGDIAEGYSVSREKKESFPLTVTSAQKNPTAFYLCASSIELAGTQYFGPGTRLLVL.

This clone was detected only a few times. The chain recombines TRBV5-4 with TRBJ1-5, with D perhaps TRBD1 (5 bases). This CDR3 is built from 16 residues. Trimming pared 0 bases from V and 1 base from J, leaving 11 bases between. Germline CDR1 and CDR2: SGHNT and YYREEE (reference sequence). CDR3 nucleotide sequence: TGTGCCAGCAGCTTGGGGCCCCCAGGGAGCAATCAGCCCCAGCATTTT. Encoded protein: CASSLGPPGSNQPQHF.

V gene TRBV4-1 combines with J gene TRBJ2-5, with D perhaps given as TRBD1 or TRBD2 (6 bases each). Trimming stripped 4 bases from V and 5 bases from J, with 14 bases between. Germline CDR1 reads MGHRA; CDR2 reads YSYEKL. The length of the CDR3 is 14 residues. The CDR3 nucleotides are TGCGCCAGCAGCCCCCCTACAGGGAGGGAGACCCAGTACTTC. Translated, it gives CASSPPTGRETQYF.